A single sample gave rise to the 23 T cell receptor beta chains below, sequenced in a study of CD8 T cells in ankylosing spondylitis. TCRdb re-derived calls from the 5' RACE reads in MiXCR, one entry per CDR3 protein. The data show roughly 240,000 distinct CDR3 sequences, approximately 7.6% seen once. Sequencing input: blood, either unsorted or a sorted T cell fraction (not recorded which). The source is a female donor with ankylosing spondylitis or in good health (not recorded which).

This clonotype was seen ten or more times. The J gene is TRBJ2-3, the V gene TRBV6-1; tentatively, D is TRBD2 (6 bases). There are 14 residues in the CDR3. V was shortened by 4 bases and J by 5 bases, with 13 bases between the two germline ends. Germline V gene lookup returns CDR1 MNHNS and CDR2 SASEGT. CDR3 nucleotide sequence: TGTGCCAGCAGTGCCCGACGGGGAGGAGATACGCAGTATTTT. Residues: CASSARRGGDTQYF.

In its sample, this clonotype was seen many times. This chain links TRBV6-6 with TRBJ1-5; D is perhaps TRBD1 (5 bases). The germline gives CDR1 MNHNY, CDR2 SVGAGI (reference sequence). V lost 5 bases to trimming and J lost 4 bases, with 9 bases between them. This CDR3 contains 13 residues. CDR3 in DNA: TGTGCCAGCAGTCCCAAGGGGAATCAGCCCCAGCATTTT. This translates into CASSPKGNQPQHF.

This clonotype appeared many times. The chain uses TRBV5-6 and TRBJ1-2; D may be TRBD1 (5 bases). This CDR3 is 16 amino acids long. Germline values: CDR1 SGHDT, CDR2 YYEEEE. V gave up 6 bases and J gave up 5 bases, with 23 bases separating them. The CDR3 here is CASTQESGTDGYGYTF. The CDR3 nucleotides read TGTGCCAGCACTCAAGAATCCGGGACCGACGGTTATGGCTACACCTTC.

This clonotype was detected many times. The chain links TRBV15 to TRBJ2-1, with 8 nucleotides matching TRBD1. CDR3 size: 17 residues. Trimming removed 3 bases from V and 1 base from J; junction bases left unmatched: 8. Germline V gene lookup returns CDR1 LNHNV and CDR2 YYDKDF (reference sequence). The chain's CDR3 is CATSSRGQGRSYNEQFF. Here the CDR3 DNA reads TGTGCCACCAGCAGCCGCGGACAGGGAAGGTCCTACAATGAGCAGTTCTTC.

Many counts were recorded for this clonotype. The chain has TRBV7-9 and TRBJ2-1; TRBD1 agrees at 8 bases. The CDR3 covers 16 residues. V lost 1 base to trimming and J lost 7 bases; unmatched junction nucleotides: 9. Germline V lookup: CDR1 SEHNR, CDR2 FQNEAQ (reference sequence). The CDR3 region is CASSLVWTGFGNEQFF. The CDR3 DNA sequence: TGTGCCAGCAGCTTAGTATGGACAGGGTTTGGGAATGAGCAGTTCTTC.

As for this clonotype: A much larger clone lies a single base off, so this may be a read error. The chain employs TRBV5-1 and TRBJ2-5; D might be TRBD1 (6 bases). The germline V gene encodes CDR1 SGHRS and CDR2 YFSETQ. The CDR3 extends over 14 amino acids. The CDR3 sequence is CVSSLIRGRETQYF. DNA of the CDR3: TGCGTCAGCAGCTTGATCAGGGGACGAGAGACCCAGTACTTC.

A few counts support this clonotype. This CDR3 is CASSQDREGGIYEQYF. Written as DNA, the CDR3 is TGCGCCAGCAGCCAAGATCGAGAAGGGGGCATCTACGAGCAGTACTTC. The V and J genes are TRBV4-3 and TRBJ2-7; 7 bases fit TRBD1. The CDR3 has 16 residues. Germline loops: CDR1 LGHNA, CDR2 YSLEER. V lost 0 bases to trimming and J lost 3 bases; unmatched junction nucleotides: 8.

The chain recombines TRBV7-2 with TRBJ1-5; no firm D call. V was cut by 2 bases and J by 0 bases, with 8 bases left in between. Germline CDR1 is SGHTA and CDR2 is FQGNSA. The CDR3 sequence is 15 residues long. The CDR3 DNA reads TGTGCCAGCAGCTTAAGGATTAATAGCAATCAGCCCCAGCATTTT. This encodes CASSLRINSNQPQHF.

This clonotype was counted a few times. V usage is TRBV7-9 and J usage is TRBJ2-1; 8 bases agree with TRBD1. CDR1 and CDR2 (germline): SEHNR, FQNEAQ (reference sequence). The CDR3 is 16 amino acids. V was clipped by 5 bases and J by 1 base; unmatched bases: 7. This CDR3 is CASSPPTGESYNEQFF. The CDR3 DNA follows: TGTGCCAGCAGCCCCCCGACAGGGGAGTCCTACAATGAGCAGTTCTTC.

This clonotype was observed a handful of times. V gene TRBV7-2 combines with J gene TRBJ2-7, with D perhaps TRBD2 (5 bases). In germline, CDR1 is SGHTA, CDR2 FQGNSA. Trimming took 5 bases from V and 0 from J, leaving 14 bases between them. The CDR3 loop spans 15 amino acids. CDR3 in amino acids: CASSPRRESSYEQYF. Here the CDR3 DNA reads TGTGCCAGCAGCCCGCGAAGGGAGAGCTCCTACGAGCAGTACTTC.

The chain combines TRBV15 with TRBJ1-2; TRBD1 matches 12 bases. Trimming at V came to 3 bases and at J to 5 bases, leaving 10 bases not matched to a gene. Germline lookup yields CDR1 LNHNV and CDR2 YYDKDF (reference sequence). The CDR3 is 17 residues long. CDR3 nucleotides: TGTGCCACCAGCAGGAGGGGGACAGGGGGCGCGAGTTATGGCTACACCTTC. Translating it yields CATSRRGTGGASYGYTF.

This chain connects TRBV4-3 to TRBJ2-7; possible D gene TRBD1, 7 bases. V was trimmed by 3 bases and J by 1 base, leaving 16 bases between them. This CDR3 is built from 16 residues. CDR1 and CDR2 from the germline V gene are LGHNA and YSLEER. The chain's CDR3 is CASSQDYRGRSYEQYF. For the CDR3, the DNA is TGCGCCAGCAGCCAGGACTACAGGGGACGATCCTACGAGCAGTACTTC.

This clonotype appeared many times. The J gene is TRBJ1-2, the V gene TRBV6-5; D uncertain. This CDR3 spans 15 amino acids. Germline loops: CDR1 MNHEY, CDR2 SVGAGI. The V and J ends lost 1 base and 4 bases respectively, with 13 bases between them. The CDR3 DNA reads TGTGCCAGCAGTTACTACCCCAGACTGAGCTATGGCTACACCTTC. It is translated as CASSYYPRLSYGYTF.

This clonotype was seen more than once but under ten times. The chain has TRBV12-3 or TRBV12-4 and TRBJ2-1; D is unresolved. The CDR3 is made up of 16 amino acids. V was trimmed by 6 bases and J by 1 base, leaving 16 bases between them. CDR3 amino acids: CASRAQRAESYNEQFF. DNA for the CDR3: TGTGCCAGCAGGGCCCAACGGGCGGAGTCCTACAATGAGCAGTTCTTC.

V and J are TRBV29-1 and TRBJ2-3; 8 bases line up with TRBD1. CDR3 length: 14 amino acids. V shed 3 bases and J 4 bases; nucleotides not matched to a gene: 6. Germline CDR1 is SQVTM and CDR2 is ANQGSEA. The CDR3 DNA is TGCAGCGTTGAGAACAGGGGGAGCCCAGATACGCAGTATTTT. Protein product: CSVENRGSPDTQYF.

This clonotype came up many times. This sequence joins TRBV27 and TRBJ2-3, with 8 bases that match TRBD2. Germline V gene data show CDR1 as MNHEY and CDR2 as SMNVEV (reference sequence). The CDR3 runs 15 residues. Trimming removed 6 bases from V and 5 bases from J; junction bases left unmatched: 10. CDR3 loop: CASSLGQREIDTQYF. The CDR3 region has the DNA TGTGCCAGCAGCCTCGGGCAGCGGGAGATAGATACGCAGTATTTT.

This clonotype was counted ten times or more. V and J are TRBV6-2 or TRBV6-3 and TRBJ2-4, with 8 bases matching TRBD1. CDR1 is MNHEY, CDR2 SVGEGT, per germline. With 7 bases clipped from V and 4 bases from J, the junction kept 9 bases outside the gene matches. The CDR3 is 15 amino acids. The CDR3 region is CASTTRRTGKNIQYF. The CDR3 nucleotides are TGTGCCAGCACGACCCGGCGGACAGGGAAAAACATTCAGTACTTC.

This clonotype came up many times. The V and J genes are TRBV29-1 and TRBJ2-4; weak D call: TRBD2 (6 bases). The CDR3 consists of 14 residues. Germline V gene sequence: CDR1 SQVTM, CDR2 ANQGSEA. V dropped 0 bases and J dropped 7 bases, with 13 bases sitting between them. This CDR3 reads CSVEDPGLLNIQYF. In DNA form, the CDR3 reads TGCAGCGTTGAAGATCCGGGACTGTTGAACATTCAGTACTTC.

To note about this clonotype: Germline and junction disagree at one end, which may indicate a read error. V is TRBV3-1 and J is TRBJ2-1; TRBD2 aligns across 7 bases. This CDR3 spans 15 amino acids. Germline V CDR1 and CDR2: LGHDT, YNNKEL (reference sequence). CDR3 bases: TGTGCCAGCAGCCCTAGGCTAGCGGTGTACACTGAGCAGTTCTTC. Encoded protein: CASSPRLAVYTEQFF.

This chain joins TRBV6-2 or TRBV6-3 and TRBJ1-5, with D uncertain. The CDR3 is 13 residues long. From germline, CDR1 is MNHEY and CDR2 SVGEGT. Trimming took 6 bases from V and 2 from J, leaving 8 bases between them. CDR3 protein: CASRPDGNQPQHF. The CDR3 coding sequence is TGTGCCAGCAGGCCCGACGGCAATCAGCCCCAGCATTTT.

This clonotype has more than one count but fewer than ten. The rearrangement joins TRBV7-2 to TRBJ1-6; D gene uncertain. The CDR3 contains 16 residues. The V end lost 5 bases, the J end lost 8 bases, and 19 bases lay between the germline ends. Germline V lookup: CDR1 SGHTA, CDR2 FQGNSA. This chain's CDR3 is CASSPGRGGYDSPLHF. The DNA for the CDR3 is TGTGCCAGCAGCCCAGGTCGGGGAGGGTACGATTCACCCCTCCACTTT.

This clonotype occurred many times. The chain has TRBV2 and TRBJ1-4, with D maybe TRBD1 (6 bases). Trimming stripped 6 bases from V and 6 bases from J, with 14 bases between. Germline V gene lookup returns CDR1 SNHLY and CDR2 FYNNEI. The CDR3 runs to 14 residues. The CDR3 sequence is CASSTSGAYEKLFF. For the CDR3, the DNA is TGTGCCAGCAGCACCTCGGGGGCGTATGAAAAACTGTTTTTT.

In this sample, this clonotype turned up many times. The CDR3 protein is CASSDVPRLPITGELFF. CDR3 nucleotides: TGTGCCAGCAGTGATGTTCCCCGGCTACCGATCACCGGGGAGCTGTTTTTT. This chain joins TRBV6-1 and TRBJ2-2; no clear D. Germline V CDR1 and CDR2: MNHNS, SASEGT. This CDR3 spans 17 amino acids. Trimming took off 3 bases at V and 4 bases at J, with 18 bases between the two ends.